The entry below gives a single T cell receptor (beta chain) sequence along with its context. Which antigen it targets is not known. Base-call qualities are not available, and no considerably larger clone is one nucleotide away. Using the deep immunoSEQ assay, multiplex PCR amplified TCR CDR3 regions from genomic DNA. Extracted genomic DNA from each cell subset was spread evenly across all wells of several immunoSEQ 96-well plates, with each plate serving as a replicate. For sorted subsets, approximately 200 ng of genomic DNA, equivalent to 30,000 or so T cell genomes, went into each replicate PCR. Purified libraries were measured with a Qubit 3.0 fluorometer, size-checked on a Bioanalyzer 2100, and measured again with the KAPA Library Quantification kit. Each immunoSEQ 96-well plate was sequenced on its own single-read 150-cycle Illumina NextSeq 550 flow cell. The paper's processing steps were these. Because the immunoSEQ output included only junctional sequences and no quality scores, the filtering could not be the same as the filtering used for full-length reads. Sequences were annotated with PyIR, a Python wrapper for IgBLAST v1.9, and V/J genes and CDR3 were assigned using IMGT germline references. Reads were filtered out if the reads had weak V/J assignments (E-value above 1e-6), no CDR3, stop codons, out-of-frame junctions, or ambiguous translated residues. V3J clonotypes were defined by identical inferred V gene, J gene, and CDR3 amino acid sequence. The percentage overlap between two repertoires was calculated by dividing the number of shared unique clonotypes by the size of the smaller repertoire. Repertoire richness was assessed with RTK rarefaction, the Chao1 estimator, and Recon v2.1 estimates of unobserved clonotypes. Generation probabilities for all TCRbeta clonotypes obtained by the gDNA method from a few donors were computed using OLGA. The table comes from immuneACCESS by way of TCRdb, which keeps in-frame sequences with V and J called. Part of the clones is missing from these tables; in studies checked, under half for an unresolved V gene and the rest for unknown reasons. That table furnishes V, J and clone size, whereas the DNA furnished D and trimming. The sample table records 2 million to 2.5 million clones; 90% to 95% of these occur just once. In total, the top ten clones hold more than 0.35% of the sample.

The germline V gene specifies SGDLS as CDR1 and YYNGEE as CDR2. At the junction V is shortened by 3 bases and J by 0 bases, with 16 bases in between. Reading from cysteine to phenylalanine, the CDR3 counts 17 amino acids. Of the read, only the CDR3 DNA is kept; its 51 bases are in frame from base 1. Healthy HIV-negative adults with no recently reported acute infections or vaccinations were included as donors. Every donor was a Caucasian adult living in Nashville, Tennessee, USA. CD4+ T cells were enriched through magnetic negative selection, after which naive cells were positively selected on CD45RA and the remaining negative fraction served as the memory subset. After blood collection by leukapheresis, PBMCs were isolated using Ficoll-Histopaque density gradient centrifugation and then cryopreserved in the vapor phase of liquid nitrogen. Purity and quantity of every magnetically sorted T cell population were checked by analytical flow cytometry. Genomic DNA was isolated from every sorted fraction and measured by UV absorbance on a Nanodrop 2000c.

The data originate from a study of shared clonotypes between healthy human individuals (dated by TCRdb to 2019 to 2021). Describing the broader study: A couple of women and a few men aged 18 to 49 years were included in the cohort. For each donor, CD4 naive and CD4 memory were each run on three plates, CD8 naive on two plates, and CD8 memory on one plate. Blood TCR repertoires of roughly 5 healthy adults were deeply sequenced to estimate repertoire size and the extent of clonotype sharing between individuals. To increase sequencing depth and limit assay-specific biases, different laboratories used diverse techniques to prepare libraries and sequence TCR repertoires. Leukapheresis yielded between about 0.9 and 9.5 billion PBMCs per donor.

The full study reports these points: Naive subsets generally had larger estimated clonotype richness than memory subsets. Across four donors, approximately 5% of naive CD4, approximately 3.5% of naive CD8, approximately 2.5% of memory CD4, and 0.3% to 0.45% of memory CD8 clonotypes were shared. Sampling was limited to blood, and TCR repertoires in tissue likely differ from TCR repertoires in blood. Pairwise subsampling led to the expectation that sequencing depth would affect the degree of clonotype sharing among donors. Incomplete sequencing was indicated by rarefaction of sorted-subset datasets, despite the large sequencing depth. Because the study included only a small number of donors, the genetic and exposure-history diversity represented was limited. Higher generation probabilities were observed for clonotypes shared by all four sorted-subset donors than for non-shared clonotypes.

The specimen was naive CD4+ T cells from PBMCs. The sample's cell subset or site label is to be understood as: CD45RA+ positively selected. This receptor was taken from a man between 18 and 35 years old in good health. Some clones in this sample may be carry-over from other donors' samples. The rearrangement joined TRBV9 to TRBJ2-1; the D region is possibly TRBD1 or TRBD2, each matching across 5 bases. The DNA sequence is given as TGTGCCAGCAGCGCAACTACCGGGACGGCCTCCTACAATGAGCAGTTCTTC. This is translated as CASSATTGTASYNEQFF. Supplemented by the reference TRBV9 and TRBJ2-1 proteins around the CDR3, the complete variable domain is DSGVTQTPKHLITATGQRVTLRCSPRSGDLSVYWYQQSLDQGLQFLIQYYNGEERAKGNILERFSAQQFPDLHSELNLSSLELGDSALYFCASSATTGTASYNEQFFGPGTRLTVL.